The source of this T cell receptor (beta chain) is a study of T cell responses to AZD1222 COVID-19 vaccine (dated by TCRdb to the early 2020s). A note on the overall study: AZD1222 recipients given second doses at about 4 weeks or at about 12 weeks were pooled, since spike-specific TCR depth and breadth were not found to differ between the two schedules. Trial participants were enrolled into age subgroups of 18-55, 56-69 and 70-plus years, which contained around 140, 26 and 57 TCR-sequenced participants, respectively. A total of 230 to 250 trial participants underwent TCR sequencing, of whom 207 had received two doses of AZD1222 and about 25 had received two doses of the MenACWY control vaccine.

This specimen's time point label, per the study, means: baseline before first vaccination. Samples from vaccinated people were obtained from the UK trials COV001 and COV002, which included a single-blind randomized controlled phase 2/3 trial of AZD1222 (ChAdOx1 nCoV-19) in healthy adults. For TCRbeta chain sequencing, PBMC samples were collected from trial participants at day 0 and at day 28 after the second dose. Findings and caveats that apply to the study as a whole: Only a handful of AZD1222 recipients were SARS-CoV-2 seropositive at baseline, limiting conclusions about previously exposed vaccinees. A significant rise in spike-specific TCR breadth and depth was observed after two AZD1222 doses relative to day 0 and relative to MenACWY recipients. Reportedly, close to half of the unique spike-specific TCRs recognized epitopes lying outside the regions that are mutated in the B.1.351 and B.1.1.7 variants. Participants were mostly white British and included more females than males, and it was suggested by the authors that clonal diversity may have been underestimated. In the small 56-69-year group, the increase in depth fell short of significance, most likely because of low power. Vaccine-associated CD4 TCRs spanned the whole spike protein, with dominant responses in regions 160-218 and 743-854. Because no day 14 peak-response samples were available, the repertoires could be characterized only after the peak T cell response.

The CDR3 regions of human TCRbeta chains were subjected to immunosequencing. In the source study's methods: Repertoire TCRs were matched against a reference library of SARS-CoV-2-specific TCRs generated with the MIRA antigen-specificity platform. Breadth meant the fraction of unique TCRs that were SARS-CoV-2-associated, whereas depth meant the fraction of total T cells that were SARS-CoV-2-associated. Each spike-specific TCR was assigned to its reactive spike region and to a CD4 or CD8 class using the MIRA data. Log10-transformed breadth and depth values were compared by one-way ANOVA with Sidak's multiple comparisons tests. TCRdb mirrors the immuneACCESS table, restricted to in-frame sequences. Some clones are absent from its copies; in checked studies, under half trace to an unresolved V gene, and the reason for the others is unknown. The V and J calls and clone size come from that table; D and trimming were worked out from the DNA. Present in this sample are 100,000 to 150,000 clones, around 90% of which were seen just once. Of the sample, about 6% is held by the ten largest clones.

Notes on this clone: Its antigen is not yet known. No per-base quality is available; no much larger clone lies one base away.

The CDR3 has 12 amino acids, counting the end cysteine and phenylalanine. The only DNA kept is the CDR3, 36 bases in frame from the first base. CDR1 and CDR2 are read off the germline V gene as SGHVS and FNYEAQ. At the junction V is shortened by 5 bases and J by 5 bases, with 7 bases in between. In this chain, TRBV7-6 is recombined with TRBJ2-1; the D gene cannot be named for sure. Sample: peripheral blood, taken on day 0 of AZD1222 vaccination. The sequence was obtained from an adult in good health. CDR3 sequence: CASSHQNNEQFF. The bases read TGTGCCAGCAGCCACCAAAACAATGAGCAGTTCTTC.